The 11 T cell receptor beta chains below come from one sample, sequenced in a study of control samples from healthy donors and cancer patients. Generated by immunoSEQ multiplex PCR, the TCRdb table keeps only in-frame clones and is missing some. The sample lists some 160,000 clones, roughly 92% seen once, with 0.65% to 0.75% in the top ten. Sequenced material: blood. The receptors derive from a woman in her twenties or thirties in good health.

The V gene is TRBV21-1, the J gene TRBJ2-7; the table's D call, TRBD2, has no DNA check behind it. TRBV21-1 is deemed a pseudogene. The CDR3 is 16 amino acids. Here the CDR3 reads CASSKGGGASGYEQYF. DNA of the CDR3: TGTGCCAGCAGCAAAGGAGGGGGGGCTAGCGGGTACGAGCAGTACTTC.

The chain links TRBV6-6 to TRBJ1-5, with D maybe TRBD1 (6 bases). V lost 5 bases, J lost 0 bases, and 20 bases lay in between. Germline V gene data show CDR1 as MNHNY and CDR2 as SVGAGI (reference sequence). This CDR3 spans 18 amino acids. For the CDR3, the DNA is TGTGCCAGCAGTCGGACAGCCTTGGGGGCTTATAGCAATCAGCCCCAGCATTTT. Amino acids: CASSRTALGAYSNQPQHF.

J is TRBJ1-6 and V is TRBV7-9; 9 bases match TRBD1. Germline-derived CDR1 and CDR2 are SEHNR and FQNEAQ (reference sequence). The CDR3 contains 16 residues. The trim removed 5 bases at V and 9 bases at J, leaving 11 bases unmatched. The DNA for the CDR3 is TGTGCCAGCAGCCCATGGGGACAGGGCCCGATTTCACCCCTCCACTTT. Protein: CASSPWGQGPISPLHF.

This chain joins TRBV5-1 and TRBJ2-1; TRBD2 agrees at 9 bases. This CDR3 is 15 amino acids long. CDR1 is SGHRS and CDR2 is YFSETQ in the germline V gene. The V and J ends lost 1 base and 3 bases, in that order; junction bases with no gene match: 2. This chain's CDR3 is CASSLRLADYNEQFF. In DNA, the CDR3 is TGCGCCAGCAGCTTGCGACTAGCGGACTACAATGAGCAGTTCTTC.

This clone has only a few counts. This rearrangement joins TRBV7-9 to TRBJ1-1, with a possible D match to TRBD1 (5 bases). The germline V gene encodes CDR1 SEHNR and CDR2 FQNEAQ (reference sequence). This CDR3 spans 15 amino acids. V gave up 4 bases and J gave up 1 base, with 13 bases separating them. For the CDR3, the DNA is TGTGCCAGCAGCTCCCCCGGGGGACGGAACACTGAAGCTTTCTTT. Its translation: CASSSPGGRNTEAFF.

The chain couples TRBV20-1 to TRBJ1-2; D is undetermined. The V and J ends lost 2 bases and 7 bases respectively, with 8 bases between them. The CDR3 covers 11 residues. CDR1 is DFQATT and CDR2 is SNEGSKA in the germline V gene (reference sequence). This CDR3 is CSARKPPGYTF. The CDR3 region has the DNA TGCAGTGCTAGAAAACCCCCTGGCTACACCTTC.

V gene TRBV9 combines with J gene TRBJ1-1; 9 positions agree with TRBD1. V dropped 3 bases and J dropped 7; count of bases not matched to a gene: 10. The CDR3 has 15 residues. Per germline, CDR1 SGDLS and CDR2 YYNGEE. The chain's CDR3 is CASSATPTGGGEAFF. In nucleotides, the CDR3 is TGTGCCAGCAGCGCCACACCTACAGGGGGCGGTGAAGCTTTCTTT.

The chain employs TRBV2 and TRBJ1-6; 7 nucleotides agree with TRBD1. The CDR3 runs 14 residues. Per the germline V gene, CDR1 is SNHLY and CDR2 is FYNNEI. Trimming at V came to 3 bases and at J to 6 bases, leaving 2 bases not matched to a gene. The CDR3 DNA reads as TGTGCCAGCAGTGACAGGGGGGGTAATTCACCCCTCCACTTT. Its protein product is CASSDRGGNSPLHF.

The CDR3 here is CASSLSGGGVTEAFF. The DNA of the CDR3 is TGTGCCAGCAGCTTGTCGGGGGGAGGGGTCACTGAAGCTTTCTTT. The genes are TRBV5-8 and TRBJ1-1; weak D call: TRBD1 (5 bases). V was trimmed by 1 base and J by 4 bases, leaving 14 bases between them. Looked up from germline, CDR1 is SGHTS and CDR2 is YDEGEE. The CDR3 runs 15 residues.

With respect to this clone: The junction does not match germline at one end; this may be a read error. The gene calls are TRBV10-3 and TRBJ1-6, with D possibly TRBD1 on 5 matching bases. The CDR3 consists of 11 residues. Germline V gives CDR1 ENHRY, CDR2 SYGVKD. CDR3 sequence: CAISSRGPIHF. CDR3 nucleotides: TGTGCCATCAGTTCTCGGGGACCCATCCACTTT.

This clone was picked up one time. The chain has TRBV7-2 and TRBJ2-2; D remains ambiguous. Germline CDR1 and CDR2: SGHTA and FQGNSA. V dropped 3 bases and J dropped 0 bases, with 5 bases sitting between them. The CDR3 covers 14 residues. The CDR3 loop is CASSLFANTGELFF. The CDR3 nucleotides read TGTGCCAGCAGCTTGTTCGCGAACACCGGGGAGCTGTTTTTT.